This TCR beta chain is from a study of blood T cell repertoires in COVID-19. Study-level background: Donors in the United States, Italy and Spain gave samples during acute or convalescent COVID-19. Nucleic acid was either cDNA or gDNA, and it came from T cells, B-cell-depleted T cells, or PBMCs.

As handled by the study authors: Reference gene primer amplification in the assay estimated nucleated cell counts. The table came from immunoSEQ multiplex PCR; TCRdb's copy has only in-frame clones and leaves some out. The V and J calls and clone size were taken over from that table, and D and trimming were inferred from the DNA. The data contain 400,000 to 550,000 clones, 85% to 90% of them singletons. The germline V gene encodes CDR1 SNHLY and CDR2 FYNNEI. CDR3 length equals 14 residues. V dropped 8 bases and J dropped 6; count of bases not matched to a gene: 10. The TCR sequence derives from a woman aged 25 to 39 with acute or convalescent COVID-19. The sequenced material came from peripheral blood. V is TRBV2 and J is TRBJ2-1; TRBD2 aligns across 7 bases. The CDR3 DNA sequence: TGTGCCAGCCGAAGCGGGGTCACGAGCAATGAGCAGTTCTTC. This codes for CASRSGVTSNEQFF.